Listed below are T cell receptor beta chains from one sample, sequenced in a study of blood T cell repertoires in COVID-19. Assay used: immunoSEQ multiplex PCR; TCRdb lists only in-frame clones, some missing. The table lists roughly 200,000 clones, 86% of them singletons. Sequenced sample: PBMCs or T cells enriched from blood (not recorded which). These receptors all stem from a middle-aged man with acute COVID-19. The CDR3 runs from the conserved cysteine through the conserved F or W. Fields, in order: V gene, clone size, CDR3 protein. Size is omitted from some rows. Given values are once, few, many or a class for expanded clones.

V: TRBV12-5
size: NA
CDR3: CANPPGQGADEQFF

V: TRBV14
size: NA
CDR3: CASSHLGGAGSYEQYF

V: TRBV5-1
size: NA
CDR3: CASSLLGADTQYF

V: TRBV7-8
size: NA
CDR3: CASSFRGLYGYTF

V: TRBV6-5
size: NA
CDR3: CASSSRWGGDGYTF

V: TRBV7-7
size: NA
CDR3: CASSLGGGTNEKLFF

V: TRBV5-8
size: NA
CDR3: CASSLTGTAYNEQFF

V: TRBV28
size: NA
CDR3: CASSPSDYGYTF

V: TRBV7-2
size: few
CDR3: CASSFLGQGANSPLHF

V: TRBV23-1
size: NA
CDR3: CASSTPRESGTGGNLGANVLTF

V: TRBV9
size: few
CDR3: CASSVGGQGDASPLHF

V: TRBV25-1
size: NA
CDR3: CASSGTVEAFF

V: TRBV4-1
size: NA
CDR3: CASSQVSNQPQHF

V: TRBV28
size: NA
CDR3: CASSPMTSGIRNEQFF

V: TRBV6-6
size: few
CDR3: CASSTYAGELFF

V: TRBV11-2
size: NA
CDR3: CASSPASGIWNEQFF

V: TRBV28
size: few
CDR3: CASSGGASNQPQHF

V: TRBV5-1
size: NA
CDR3: CASSLSGGPNEKLFF

V: TRBV7-2
size: NA
CDR3: CASSWKAGSGETQYF

V: TRBV19
size: NA
CDR3: CASSLVQWTHSGNTIYF

V: TRBV5-1
size: few
CDR3: CASSPATGGEAFF

V: TRBV3-1/TRBV3-2
size: NA
CDR3: CASSQDRRGSGNTIYF

V: TRBV11-2
size: NA
CDR3: CASSPPGATQYF

V: TRBV5-1
size: NA
CDR3: CASSLGDTGATGELFF

V: TRBV7-3
size: NA
CDR3: CASSLGLGTEAFF

V: TRBV11-2
size: NA
CDR3: CASSPQSGLNTEAFF

V: TRBV25-1
size: few
CDR3: CASHSGAGGTSGEQYF

V: TRBV4-2
size: few
CDR3: CASSQGKVEREPPYNEQFF

V: TRBV3-1/TRBV3-2
size: NA
CDR3: CASSQDRSPSLYGYTF

V: TRBV7-9
size: NA
CDR3: CASSLIASGVTDTQYF

V: TRBV27
size: NA
CDR3: CASSPEVTGELFF

V: TRBV3-1/TRBV3-2
size: NA
CDR3: CASSHGRGYEQFF

V: TRBV9
size: NA
CDR3: CASSENRVNTGELFF

V: TRBV7-3
size: NA
CDR3: CASSLTYSQETQYF

V: TRBV24-1
size: NA
CDR3: CATSDFFSGGELFF

V: TRBV7-2
size: few
CDR3: CASSSLPGRPTEAFF

V: TRBV5-1
size: NA
CDR3: CASSFRDSNTGELFF

V: TRBV9
size: once
CDR3: CASGGTGNYEQYF

V: TRBV30
size: NA
CDR3: CASAPTGANTGELFF

V: TRBV5-1
size: NA
CDR3: CASSIDGGTGELFF

V: TRBV6-5
size: NA
CDR3: CASSYLGPYGYTF

V: TRBV27
size: NA
CDR3: CASHSSGNTIYF

V: TRBV6-5
size: NA
CDR3: CASRGTSKSYEQYF

V: TRBV9
size: few
CDR3: CASSAGGLLTSYEQYF

V: TRBV5-1
size: NA
CDR3: CASSPPGETQYF

V: TRBV11-1
size: NA
CDR3: CASSLEGATLASEQYF

V: TRBV5-1
size: NA
CDR3: CASSLGLLANYGYTF

V: TRBV5-4
size: NA
CDR3: CASSLEQGRSQQYF

V: TRBV27
size: NA
CDR3: CASSFTGSPIQPQHF

V: TRBV30
size: NA
CDR3: CAWSVGLLDTEAFF

V: TRBV10-3
size: NA
CDR3: CAISDRQGGGNTIYF

V: TRBV18
size: NA
CDR3: CASSQGAEPEAFF

V: TRBV2
size: few
CDR3: CASRGLSYEQYF

V: TRBV4-1
size: NA
CDR3: CASSFRTGVTEAFF

V: TRBV2
size: once
CDR3: CASTADRGRSPLHF

V: TRBV11-2
size: NA
CDR3: CASQTKPGQGTDTQYF

V: TRBV5-6
size: NA
CDR3: CASSLGSGKLFF